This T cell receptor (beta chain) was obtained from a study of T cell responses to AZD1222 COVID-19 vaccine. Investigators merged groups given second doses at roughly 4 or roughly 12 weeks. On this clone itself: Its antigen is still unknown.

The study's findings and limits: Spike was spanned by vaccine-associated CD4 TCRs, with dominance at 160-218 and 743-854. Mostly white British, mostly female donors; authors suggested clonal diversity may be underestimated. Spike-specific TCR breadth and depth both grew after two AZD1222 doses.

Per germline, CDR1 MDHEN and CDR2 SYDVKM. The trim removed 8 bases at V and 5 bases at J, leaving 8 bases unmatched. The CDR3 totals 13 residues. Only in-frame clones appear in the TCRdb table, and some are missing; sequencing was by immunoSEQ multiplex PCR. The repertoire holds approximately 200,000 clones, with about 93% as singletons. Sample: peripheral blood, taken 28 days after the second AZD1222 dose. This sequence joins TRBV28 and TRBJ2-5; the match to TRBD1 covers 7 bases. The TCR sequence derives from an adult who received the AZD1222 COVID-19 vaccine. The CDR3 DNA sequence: TGTGCCAGCCAAACAGGGGTTCGGGAGACCCAGTACTTC. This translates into CASQTGVRETQYF.